A selection of T cell receptor beta chains follows, all from one sample in a study of T cell clones after liver transplantation. Clones were sequenced by immunoSEQ multiplex PCR, and TCRdb holds only the in-frame ones, with some missing. The table includes 98,000 or so clones, 82% detected once. The sample here was CD4+ T cells from blood, taken before liver transplant. These receptors all come from a human donor who received a liver transplant. Both conserved end residues are part of each CDR3. A D gene is named only where the DNA matches it firmly. Clone size is not always given. Where it is, it says once, few, many or a class for expanded clones.

CDR3,DNA,V,J,size,D
CASSPLGRVVETQYF,TGTGCCAGCAGCCCCCTGGGCAGGGTGGTAGAGACCCAGTACTTC,TRBV7-3,TRBJ2-5,once,.
CASSPPTGLNSPLHF,TGTGCCAGCAGTCCTCCGACGGGTCTTAATTCACCCCTCCACTTT,TRBV2,TRBJ1-6,few,.
CASSLWTEPPLYGYTF,TGCGCCAGCAGCTTGTGGACAGAGCCACCCCTCTATGGCTACACCTTC,TRBV5-1,TRBJ1-2,.,.
CASRGQRYEQYF,TGTGCCAGCAGGGGCCAGCGGTACGAGCAGTACTTC,TRBV28,TRBJ2-7,.,.
CASSTQGVPFQPQHF,TGTGCCAGTAGTACACAGGGGGTGCCGTTTCAGCCCCAGCATTTT,TRBV19,TRBJ1-5,.,TRBD1
CASSDSTGRNTEAFF,TGTGCCAGCAGTGACTCGACAGGGAGGAACACTGAAGCTTTCTTT,TRBV2,TRBJ1-1,.,TRBD1
CASAPQGANDEAFF,TGTGCTAGTGCCCCACAGGGGGCTAATGATGAAGCTTTCTTT,TRBV12-5,TRBJ1-1,.,TRBD1
CASSIGLAGDEQFF,TGTGCCAGTAGTATAGGCTTAGCGGGAGATGAGCAGTTCTTC,TRBV19,TRBJ2-1,.,TRBD2
CASTSGGAVDTQYF,TGTGCCAGCACTAGCGGGGGGGCGGTAGATACGCAGTATTTT,TRBV6-1,TRBJ2-3,.,TRBD2
CASSAWTGTNSPLHF,TGTGCCAGCAGTGCCTGGACAGGGACAAATTCACCCCTCCACTTT,TRBV27,TRBJ1-6,.,TRBD1
CSVGGTGGPYGYTF,TGCAGCGTTGGAGGGACAGGAGGGCCTTATGGCTACACCTTC,TRBV29-1,TRBJ1-2,.,TRBD1
CASSAQGYEQYF,TGCGCCAGCAGCGCCCAGGGCTACGAGCAGTACTTC,TRBV5-1,TRBJ2-7,.,.
CASSSGFRADGYTF,TGTGCCAGCAGTTCAGGGTTTCGAGCTGATGGCTACACCTTC,TRBV27,TRBJ1-2,.,.
CASSLNQGVNEKLFF,TGCGCCAGCAGCCTAAACCAGGGGGTTAATGAAAAACTGTTTTTT,TRBV5-1,TRBJ1-4,.,TRBD1
CASSPPSSSGSYEQYF,TGTGCCAGCTCACCACCGAGCTCTAGTGGCTCCTACGAGCAGTACTTC,TRBV18,TRBJ2-7,.,.
CASSLGGTSGGREQYF,TGCGCCAGCAGCTTGGGAGGGACTAGCGGAGGTAGGGAGCAGTACTTC,TRBV5-1,TRBJ2-7,.,TRBD2
CASSLLAGGLDKEQFF,TGTGCCAGCAGCTTACTAGCGGGGGGGCTAGATAAGGAGCAGTTCTTC,TRBV5-5,TRBJ2-1,.,TRBD2
CASSYLGTSGGLNEQFF,TGTGCCAGCTCATACCTAGGGACTAGCGGGGGCCTCAATGAGCAGTTCTTC,TRBV18,TRBJ2-1,once,TRBD2
CASRQGIAYGYTF,TGTGCCAGCAGACAGGGGATCGCATATGGCTACACCTTC,TRBV28,TRBJ1-2,.,TRBD1
CASSLIRQGLSTDTQYF,TGTGCCAGCAGTCTCATACGACAGGGTCTTAGCACAGATACGCAGTATTTT,TRBV28,TRBJ2-3,.,TRBD1
CASSARAGNTIYF,TGCGCCAGCAGTGCCCGGGCTGGAAACACCATATATTTT,TRBV5-1,TRBJ1-3,few,.
CASRVGDQPQHF,TGTGCCAGCAGGGTTGGGGATCAGCCCCAGCATTTT,TRBV25-1,TRBJ1-5,.,.
CASSYRTGRDEQFF,TGTGCCAGCAGTTATCGGACAGGGAGGGATGAGCAGTTCTTC,TRBV6-5,TRBJ2-1,.,.
CASSVPGTAGGNTIYF,TGTGCCAGCAGCGTCCCCGGGACAGCTGGAGGAAACACCATATATTTT,TRBV9,TRBJ1-3,.,TRBD1
CASSLRAIKGTEAFF,TGCGCCAGCAGCTTGAGGGCGATTAAAGGGACTGAAGCTTTCTTT,TRBV5-1,TRBJ1-1,.,.
CASSFRGRSNEQFF,TGTGCCAGCAGTTTCCGGGGACGGAGCAATGAGCAGTTCTTC,TRBV28,TRBJ2-1,.,.
CASSVYTGELFF,TGTGCCAGCAGCGTATACACCGGGGAGCTGTTTTTT,TRBV7-3,TRBJ2-2,.,.
CASKRGGAFF,TGTGCCAGCAAGAGAGGTGGGGCTTTCTTT,TRBV28,TRBJ1-1,.,.
CASSTGGFQRSYNEQFF,TGCGCCAGCAGCACAGGCGGGTTCCAACGCTCCTACAATGAGCAGTTCTTC,TRBV5-1,TRBJ2-1,.,.
CASSPSVRGSRSFTGELFF,TGTGCCAGCAGCCCGAGTGTTCGGGGTTCTCGTTCTTTCACCGGGGAGCTGTTTTTT,TRBV7-9,TRBJ2-2,.,.
CASSGILGTTEAFF,TGTGCCAGCAGCGGAATACTTGGGACCACTGAAGCTTTCTTT,TRBV9,TRBJ1-1,few,.
CASSPRATNQPQHF,TGTGCCAGCAGCCCCCGGGCCACCAATCAGCCCCAGCATTTT,TRBV5-6,TRBJ1-5,.,.
CASSPRVGNGNQPQHF,TGTGCCAGCTCCCCACGCGTGGGGAATGGCAATCAGCCCCAGCATTTT,TRBV18,TRBJ1-5,.,.
CASSGGLVNTGELFF,TGTGCCAGCAGCGGGGGACTCGTGAACACCGGGGAGCTGTTTTTT,TRBV9,TRBJ2-2,once,.
CASSFRDEQFF,TGTGCCAGCAGCTTTAGGGATGAGCAGTTCTTC,TRBV7-6,TRBJ2-1,.,.
CASSLTYEQYF,TGTGCCAGCAGTCTCACTTACGAGCAGTACTTC,TRBV2,TRBJ2-7,.,.
CASRGVGRDEQYF,TGTGCCAGCAGGGGAGTGGGTCGGGACGAGCAGTACTTC,TRBV6-1,TRBJ2-7,.,.
CASSTRGQGPNSPLHF,TGTGCCAGTAGTACCAGGGGACAGGGTCCGAATTCACCCCTCCACTTT,TRBV19,TRBJ1-6,.,TRBD1
CASSKGTGAVLSSGNTIYF,TGTGCCAGCAGCAAAGGGACAGGGGCCGTGCTGAGCTCTGGAAACACCATATATTTT,TRBV21-1,TRBJ1-3,.,.
CASSEGRGAQPQHF,TGTGCCAGCAGTGAAGGTAGAGGGGCTCAGCCCCAGCATTTT,TRBV2,TRBJ1-5,many,.
CASSSGGSGNTIYF,TGTGCCAGCAGCTCTGGGGGTTCCGGAAACACCATATATTTT,TRBV5-4,TRBJ1-3,.,.
CASTPGTSYNEQFF,TGTGCCAGCACCCCGGGGACCTCCTACAATGAGCAGTTCTTC,TRBV6-1,TRBJ2-1,.,.
CASSLDGGRPEAFF,TGTGCCAGCAGCTTAGATGGTGGCAGGCCTGAAGCTTTCTTT,TRBV11-2,TRBJ1-1,few,.
CASRSSVSYEQYF,TGTGCCAGCAGGAGTAGCGTCTCCTACGAGCAGTACTTC,TRBV7-9,TRBJ2-7,.,.
CSGRLGGDTEAFF,TGCAGCGGAAGGCTAGGGGGGGACACTGAAGCTTTCTTT,TRBV29-1,TRBJ1-1,.,.
CASLSGGRGDTQYF,TGTGCCAGTCTTAGCGGGGGCCGTGGAGATACGCAGTATTTT,TRBV2,TRBJ2-3,.,TRBD2
CASSSLTGGAEDYGYTF,TGTGCCAGCAGCAGCCTCACAGGGGGCGCAGAGGACTATGGCTACACCTTC,TRBV9,TRBJ1-2,.,TRBD1
CASSSDFQETQYF,TGCGCCAGCAGCTCGGACTTCCAAGAGACCCAGTACTTC,TRBV5-1,TRBJ2-5,few,.
CSVDVSESLYTETQYF,TGCAGCGTTGACGTCTCGGAGTCCCTTTACACAGAGACCCAGTACTTC,TRBV29-1,TRBJ2-5,few,.